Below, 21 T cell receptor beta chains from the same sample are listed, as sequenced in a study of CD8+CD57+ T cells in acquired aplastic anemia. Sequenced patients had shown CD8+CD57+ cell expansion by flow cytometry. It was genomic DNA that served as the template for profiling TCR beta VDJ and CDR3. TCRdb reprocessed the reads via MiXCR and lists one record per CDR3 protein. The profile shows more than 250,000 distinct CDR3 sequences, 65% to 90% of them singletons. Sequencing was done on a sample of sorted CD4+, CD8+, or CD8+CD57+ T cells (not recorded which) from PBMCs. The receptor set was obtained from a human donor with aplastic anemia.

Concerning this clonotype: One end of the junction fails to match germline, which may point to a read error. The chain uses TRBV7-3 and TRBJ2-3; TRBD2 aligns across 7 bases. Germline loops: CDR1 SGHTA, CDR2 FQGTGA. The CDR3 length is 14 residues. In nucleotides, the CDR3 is TGTGCCAGCACCTTAGCGGGCGATCCCGATAAACAGTATTTT. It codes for CASTLAGDPDKQYF.

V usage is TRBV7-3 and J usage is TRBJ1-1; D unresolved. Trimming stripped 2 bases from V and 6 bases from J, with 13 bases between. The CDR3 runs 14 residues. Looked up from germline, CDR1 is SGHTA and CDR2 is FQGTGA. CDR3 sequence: CASSLARTSAEAFF. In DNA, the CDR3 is TGTGCCAGCAGCTTAGCGAGAACCAGCGCTGAAGCTTTCTTT.

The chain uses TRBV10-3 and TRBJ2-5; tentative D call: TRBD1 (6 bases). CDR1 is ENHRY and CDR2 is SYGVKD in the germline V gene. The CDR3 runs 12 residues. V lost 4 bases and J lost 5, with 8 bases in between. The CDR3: CAISATGETQYF. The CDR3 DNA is TGTGCCATCAGTGCTACAGGGGAGACCCAGTACTTC.

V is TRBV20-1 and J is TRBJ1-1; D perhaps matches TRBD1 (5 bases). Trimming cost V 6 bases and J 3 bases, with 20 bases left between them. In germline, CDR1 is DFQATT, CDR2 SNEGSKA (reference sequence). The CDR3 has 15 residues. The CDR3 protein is CSARGLAGFHTEAFF. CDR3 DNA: TGCAGTGCCCGGGGACTAGCGGGGTTCCACACTGAAGCTTTCTTT.

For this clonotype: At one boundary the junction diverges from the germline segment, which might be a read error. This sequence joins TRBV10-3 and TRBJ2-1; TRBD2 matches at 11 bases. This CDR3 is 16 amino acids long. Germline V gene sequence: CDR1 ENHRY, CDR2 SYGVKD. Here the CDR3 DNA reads TGTGCCAGCAGTGAATCTAGCGGGGGGTTTTTTAATGAGAAGTTCTTC. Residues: CASSESSGGFFNEKFF.

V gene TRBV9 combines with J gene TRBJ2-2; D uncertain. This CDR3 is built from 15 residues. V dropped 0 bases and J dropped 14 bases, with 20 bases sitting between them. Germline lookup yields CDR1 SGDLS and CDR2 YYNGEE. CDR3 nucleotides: TGTGCCAGCAGCGTAGGGTCAGATGCGCAGTATTTTCTGTTTTTT. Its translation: CASSVGSDAQYFLFF.

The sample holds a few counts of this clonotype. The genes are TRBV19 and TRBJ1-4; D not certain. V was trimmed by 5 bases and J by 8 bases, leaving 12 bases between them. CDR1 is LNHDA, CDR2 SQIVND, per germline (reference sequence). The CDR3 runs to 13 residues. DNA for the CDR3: TGTGCCAGTAGTCTTCGACTGCGGGAAAAACTGTTTTTT. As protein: CASSLRLREKLFF.

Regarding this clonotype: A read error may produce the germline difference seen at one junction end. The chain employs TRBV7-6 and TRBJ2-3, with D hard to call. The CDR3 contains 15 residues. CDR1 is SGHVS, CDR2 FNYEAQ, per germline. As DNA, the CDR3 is TGTGCCAGCAGCGTAGCCCCACAGAGCCCCAGTACGCTGTATTTT. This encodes CASSVAPQSPSTLYF.

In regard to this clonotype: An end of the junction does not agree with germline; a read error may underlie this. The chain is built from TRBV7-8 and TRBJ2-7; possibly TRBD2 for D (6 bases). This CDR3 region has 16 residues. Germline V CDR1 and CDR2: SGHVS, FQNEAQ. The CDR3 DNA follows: TGTGCCAGCAGCGTAGCTGGGGGTCGCGGGACCCACGATCAGTACTTC. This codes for CASSVAGGRGTHDQYF.

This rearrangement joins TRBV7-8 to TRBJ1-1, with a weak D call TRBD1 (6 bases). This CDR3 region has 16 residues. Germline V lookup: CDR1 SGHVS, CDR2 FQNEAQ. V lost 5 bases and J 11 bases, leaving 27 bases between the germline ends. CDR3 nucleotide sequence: TGTGCCAGCAGCGAAGGGGGAGGTGGGGTGACGAATGATGCTTTCTTT. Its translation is CASSEGGGGVTNDAFF. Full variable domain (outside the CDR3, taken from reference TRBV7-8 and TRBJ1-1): GAGVSQSPRYKVAKRGQDVALRCDPISGHVSLFWYQQALGQGPEFLTYFQNEAQLDKSGLPSDRFFAERPEGSVSTLKIQRTQQEDSAVYLCASSEGGGGVTNDAFFGQGTRLTVV.

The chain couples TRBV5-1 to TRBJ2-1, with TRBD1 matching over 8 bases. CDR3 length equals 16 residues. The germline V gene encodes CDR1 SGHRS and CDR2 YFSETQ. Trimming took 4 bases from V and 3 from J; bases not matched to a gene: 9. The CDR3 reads CASSLRTGKNYNEQFF. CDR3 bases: TGCGCCAGCAGCCTAAGGACAGGGAAAAACTACAATGAGCAGTTCTTC.

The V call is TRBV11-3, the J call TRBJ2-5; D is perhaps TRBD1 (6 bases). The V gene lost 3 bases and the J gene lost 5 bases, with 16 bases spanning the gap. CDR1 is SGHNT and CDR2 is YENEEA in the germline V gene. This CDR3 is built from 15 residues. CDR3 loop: CASSFTGRDQETQYF. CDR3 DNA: TGTGCCAGCAGCTTCACAGGGAGAGATCAGGAGACCCAGTACTTC.

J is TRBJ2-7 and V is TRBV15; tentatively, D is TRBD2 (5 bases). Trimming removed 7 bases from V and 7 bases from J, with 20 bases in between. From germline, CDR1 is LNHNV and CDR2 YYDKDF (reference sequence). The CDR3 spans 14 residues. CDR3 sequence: CATKRDGEEEEQYF. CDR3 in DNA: TGTGCCACCAAGAGAGATGGAGAGGAGGAGGAGCAGTACTTC.

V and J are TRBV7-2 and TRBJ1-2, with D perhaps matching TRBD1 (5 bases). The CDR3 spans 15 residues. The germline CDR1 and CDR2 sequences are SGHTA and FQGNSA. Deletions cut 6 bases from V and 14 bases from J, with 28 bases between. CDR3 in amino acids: CASSDFPRGPTSSTF. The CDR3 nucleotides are TGTGCCAGCAGTGATTTTCCAAGGGGACCAACGAGCAGTACCTTC.

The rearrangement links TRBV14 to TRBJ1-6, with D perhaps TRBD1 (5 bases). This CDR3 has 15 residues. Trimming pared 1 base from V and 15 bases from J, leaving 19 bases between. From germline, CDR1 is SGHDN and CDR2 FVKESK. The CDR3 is CASSQVLGATPLLHF. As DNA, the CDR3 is TGTGCCAGCAGCCAAGTTTTAGGGGCCACTCCCCTCCTCCACTTT.

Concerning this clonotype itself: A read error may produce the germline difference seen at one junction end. CDR3 sequence: CASSSVRGDSPLYF. The CDR3 bases are TGTGCCAGCAGCTCGGTCAGGGGGGATTCACCCCTCTACTTT. This chain uses TRBV7-6 with TRBJ1-6; 7 bases line up with TRBD1. The germline V gene encodes CDR1 SGHVS and CDR2 FNYEAQ. This CDR3 is 14 amino acids long. The full variable domain, its missing parts supplied by reference TRBV7-6 and TRBJ1-6, is GAGVSQSPRYKVTKRGQDVALRCDPISGHVSLYWYRQALGQGPEFLTYFNYEAQQDKSGLPNDRFSAERPEGSISTLTIQRTEQRDSAMYRCASSSVRGDSPLYFGNGTRLTVT.

The CDR3 is CASSHTQGKETQYF. CDR3 in DNA: TGTGCCAGCAGCCACACACAGGGAAAAGAGACCCAGTACTTC. J is TRBJ2-5 and V is TRBV14, with D tentatively TRBD1 (6 bases). The V gene's germline CDR1 is SGHDN and CDR2 FVKESK. With 3 bases removed from V and 3 bases from J, the gap between germline ends came to 11 bases. The length of the CDR3 is 14 residues.

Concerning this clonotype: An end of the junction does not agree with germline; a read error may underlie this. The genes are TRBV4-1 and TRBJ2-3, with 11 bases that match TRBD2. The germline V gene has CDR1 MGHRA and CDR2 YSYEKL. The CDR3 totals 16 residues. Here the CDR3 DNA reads TGTGCCAACAGCCAACTAGCGGGGGCGGAGATGGATACGCAGTATTTT. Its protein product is CANSQLAGAEMDTQYF.

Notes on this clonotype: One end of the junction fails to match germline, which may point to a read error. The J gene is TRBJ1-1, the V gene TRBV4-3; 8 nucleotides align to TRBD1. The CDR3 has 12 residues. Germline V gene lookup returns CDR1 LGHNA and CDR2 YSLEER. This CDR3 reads CTSSQNRGKAFF. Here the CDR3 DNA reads TGCACCAGCAGCCAGAACAGGGGGAAAGCTTTCTTT.

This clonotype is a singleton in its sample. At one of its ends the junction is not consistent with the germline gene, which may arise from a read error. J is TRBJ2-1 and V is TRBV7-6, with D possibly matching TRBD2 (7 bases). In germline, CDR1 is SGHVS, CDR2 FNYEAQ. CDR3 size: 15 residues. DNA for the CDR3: TGTGCCACCAGCAGAGAGAGGGAGGGGGGGAATGGAGGCTTCTTC. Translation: CATSREREGGNGGFF.

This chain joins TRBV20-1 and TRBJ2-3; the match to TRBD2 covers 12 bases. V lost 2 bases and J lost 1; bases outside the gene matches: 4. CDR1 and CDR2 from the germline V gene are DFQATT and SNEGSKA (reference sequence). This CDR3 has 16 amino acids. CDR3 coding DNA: TGCAGTGCTAGACTAGCGGGGGGGCAAGGCACAGATACGCAGTATTTT. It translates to CSARLAGGQGTDTQYF.